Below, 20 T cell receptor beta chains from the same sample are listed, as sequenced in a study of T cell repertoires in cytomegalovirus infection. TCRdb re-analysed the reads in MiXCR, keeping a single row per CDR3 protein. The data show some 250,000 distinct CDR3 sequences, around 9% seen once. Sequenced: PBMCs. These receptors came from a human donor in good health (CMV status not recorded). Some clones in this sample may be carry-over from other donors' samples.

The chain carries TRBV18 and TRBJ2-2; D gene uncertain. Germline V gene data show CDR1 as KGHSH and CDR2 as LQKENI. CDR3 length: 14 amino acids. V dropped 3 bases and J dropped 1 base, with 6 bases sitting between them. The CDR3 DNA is TGTGCCAGCTCACCTCGACAGAACACCGGGGAGCTGTTTTTT. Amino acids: CASSPRQNTGELFF.

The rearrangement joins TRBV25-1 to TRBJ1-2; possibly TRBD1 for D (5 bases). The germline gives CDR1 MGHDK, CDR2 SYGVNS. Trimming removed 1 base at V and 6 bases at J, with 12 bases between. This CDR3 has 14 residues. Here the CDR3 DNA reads TGTGCCAGCAGTGAATGGGGCAGGGAGGATGGCTACACCTTC. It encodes CASSEWGREDGYTF.

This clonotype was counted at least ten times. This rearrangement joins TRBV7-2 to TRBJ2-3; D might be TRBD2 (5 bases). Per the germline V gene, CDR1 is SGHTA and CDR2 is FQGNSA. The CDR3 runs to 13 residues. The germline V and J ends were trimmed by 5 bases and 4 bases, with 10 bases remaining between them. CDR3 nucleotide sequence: TGTGCCAGCAGCCCCGCCGGGGCAGATACGCAGTATTTT. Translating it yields CASSPAGADTQYF.

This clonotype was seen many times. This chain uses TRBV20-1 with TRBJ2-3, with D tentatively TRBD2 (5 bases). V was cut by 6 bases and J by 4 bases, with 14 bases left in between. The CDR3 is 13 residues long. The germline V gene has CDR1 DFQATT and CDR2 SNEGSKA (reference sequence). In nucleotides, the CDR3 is TGCAGTGCGAGATCAAAAGCGGCAGATACGCAGTATTTT. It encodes CSARSKAADTQYF.

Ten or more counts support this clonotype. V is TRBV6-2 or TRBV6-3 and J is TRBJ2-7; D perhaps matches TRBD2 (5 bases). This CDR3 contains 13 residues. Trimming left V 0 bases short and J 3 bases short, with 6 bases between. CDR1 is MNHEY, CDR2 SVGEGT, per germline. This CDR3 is CASSYSGVYEQYF. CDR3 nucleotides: TGTGCCAGCAGTTACTCGGGAGTCTACGAGCAGTACTTC.

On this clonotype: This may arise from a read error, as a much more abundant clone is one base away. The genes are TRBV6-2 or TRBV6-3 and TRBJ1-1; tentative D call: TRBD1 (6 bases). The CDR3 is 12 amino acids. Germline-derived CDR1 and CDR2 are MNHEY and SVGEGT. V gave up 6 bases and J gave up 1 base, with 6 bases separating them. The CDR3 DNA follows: TGTGCCAGCAGGGGACAGAACACTGAAGCTTTCTTT. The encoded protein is CASRGQNTEAFF.

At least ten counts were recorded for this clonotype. The CDR3 spells CASSFRRDPTNEQFF. DNA of the CDR3: TGTGCCAGCAGTTTCAGGCGGGACCCCACAAATGAGCAGTTCTTC. This chain connects TRBV12-3 or TRBV12-4 to TRBJ2-1, with D perhaps TRBD2 (6 bases). Trimming removed 3 bases at V and 7 bases at J, with 16 bases between. The CDR3 covers 15 residues.

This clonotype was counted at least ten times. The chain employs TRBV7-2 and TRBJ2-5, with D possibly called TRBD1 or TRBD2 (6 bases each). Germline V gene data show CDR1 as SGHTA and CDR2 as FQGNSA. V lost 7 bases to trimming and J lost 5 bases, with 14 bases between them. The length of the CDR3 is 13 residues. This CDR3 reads CASTKGGYETQYF. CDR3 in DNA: TGTGCCAGCACCAAAGGGGGGTATGAGACCCAGTACTTC.

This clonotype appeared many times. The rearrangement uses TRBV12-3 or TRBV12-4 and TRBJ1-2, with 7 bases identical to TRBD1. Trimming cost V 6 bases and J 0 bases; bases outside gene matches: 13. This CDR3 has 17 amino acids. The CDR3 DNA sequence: TGTGCCAGCAGACACACCGGGACAGATATTCCTAACTATGGCTACACCTTC. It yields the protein CASRHTGTDIPNYGYTF.

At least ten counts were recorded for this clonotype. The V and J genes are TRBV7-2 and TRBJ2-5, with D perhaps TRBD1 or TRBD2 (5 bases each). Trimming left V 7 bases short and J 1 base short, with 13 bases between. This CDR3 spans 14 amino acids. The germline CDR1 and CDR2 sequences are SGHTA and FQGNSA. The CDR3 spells CASTIRGLQETQYF. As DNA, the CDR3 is TGTGCCAGCACCATCCGGGGCCTCCAAGAGACCCAGTACTTC. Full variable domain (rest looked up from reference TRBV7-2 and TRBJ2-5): GAGVSQSPSNKVTEKGKDVELRCDPISGHTALYWYRQSLGQGLEFLIYFQGNSAPDKSGLPSDRFSAERTGGSVSTLTIQRTQQEDSAVYLCASTIRGLQETQYFGPGTRLLVL.

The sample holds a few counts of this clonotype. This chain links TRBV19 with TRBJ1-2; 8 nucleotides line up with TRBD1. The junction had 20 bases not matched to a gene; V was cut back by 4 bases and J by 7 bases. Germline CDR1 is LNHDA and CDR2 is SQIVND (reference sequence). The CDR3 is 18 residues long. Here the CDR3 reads CASSNLVGRQGNSVGYTF. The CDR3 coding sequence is TGTGCCAGTAGTAACTTAGTGGGTCGACAGGGGAATTCGGTTGGCTACACCTTC.

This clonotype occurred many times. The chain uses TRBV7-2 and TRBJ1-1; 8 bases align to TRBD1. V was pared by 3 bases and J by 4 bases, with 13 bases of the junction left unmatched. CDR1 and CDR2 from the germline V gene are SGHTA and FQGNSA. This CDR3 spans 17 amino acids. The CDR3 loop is CASSFRDRPLVGTEAFF. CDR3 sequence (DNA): TGTGCCAGCAGCTTCCGGGACAGGCCCTTGGTGGGCACTGAAGCTTTCTTT.

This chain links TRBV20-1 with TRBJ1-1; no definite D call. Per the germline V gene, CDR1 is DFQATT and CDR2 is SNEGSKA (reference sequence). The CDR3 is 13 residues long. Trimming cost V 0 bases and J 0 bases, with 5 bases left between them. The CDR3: CSARDLLNTEAFF. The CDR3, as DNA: TGCAGTGCTAGAGATCTTCTGAACACTGAAGCTTTCTTT.

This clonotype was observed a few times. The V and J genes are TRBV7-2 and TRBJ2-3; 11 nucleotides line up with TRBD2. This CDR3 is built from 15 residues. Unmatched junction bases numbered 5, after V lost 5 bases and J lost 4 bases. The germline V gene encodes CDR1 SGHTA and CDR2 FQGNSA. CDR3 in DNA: TGTGCCAGCAGCGGCCGTAGCGGGAGGGCAGATACGCAGTATTTT. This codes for CASSGRSGRADTQYF.

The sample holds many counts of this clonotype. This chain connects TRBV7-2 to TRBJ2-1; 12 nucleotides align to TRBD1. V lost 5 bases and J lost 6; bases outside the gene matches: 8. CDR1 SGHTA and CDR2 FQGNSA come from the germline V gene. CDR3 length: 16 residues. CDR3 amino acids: CASSPTGTGGRNEQFF. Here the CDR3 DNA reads TGTGCCAGCAGCCCGACCGGGACAGGGGGCCGCAATGAGCAGTTCTTC.

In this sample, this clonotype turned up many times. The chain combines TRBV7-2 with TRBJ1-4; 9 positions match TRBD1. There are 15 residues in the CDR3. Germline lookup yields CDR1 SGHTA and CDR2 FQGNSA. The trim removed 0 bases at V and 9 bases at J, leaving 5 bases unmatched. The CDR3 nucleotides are TGTGCCAGCAGCTTAGCCGGACAGGGGCAACAAAAACTGTTTTTT. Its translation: CASSLAGQGQQKLFF.

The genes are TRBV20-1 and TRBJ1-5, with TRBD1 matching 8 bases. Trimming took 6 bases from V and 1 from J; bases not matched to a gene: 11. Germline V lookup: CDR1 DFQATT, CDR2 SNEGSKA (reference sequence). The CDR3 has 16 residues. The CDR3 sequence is CSAIWHDRGSNQPQHF. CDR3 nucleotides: TGCAGTGCCATCTGGCACGACAGGGGCAGCAATCAGCCCCAGCATTTT.

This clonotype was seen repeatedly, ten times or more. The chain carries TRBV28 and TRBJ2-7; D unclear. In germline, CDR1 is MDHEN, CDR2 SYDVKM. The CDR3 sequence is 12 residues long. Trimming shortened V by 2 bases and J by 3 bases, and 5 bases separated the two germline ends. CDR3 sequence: CASSLPDYEQYF. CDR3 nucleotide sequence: TGTGCCAGCAGTTTACCAGACTACGAGCAGTACTTC.

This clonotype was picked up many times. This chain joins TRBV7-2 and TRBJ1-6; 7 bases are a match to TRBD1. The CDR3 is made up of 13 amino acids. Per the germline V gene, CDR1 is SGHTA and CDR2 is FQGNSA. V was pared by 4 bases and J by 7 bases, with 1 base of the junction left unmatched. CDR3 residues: CASSWTGNSPLHF. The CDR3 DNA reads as TGTGCCAGCAGCTGGACAGGAAATTCACCCCTCCACTTT.

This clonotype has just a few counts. The CDR3 region has the DNA TGCAGCGTTAGGGGGCAGAACAATCAGCCCCAGCATTTT. The encoded protein is CSVRGQNNQPQHF. The chain employs TRBV29-1 and TRBJ1-5, with 7 bases aligning to TRBD1. The germline V gene encodes CDR1 SQVTM and CDR2 ANQGSEA. V dropped 5 bases and J dropped 3; count of bases not matched to a gene: 4. The CDR3 has 13 amino acids.